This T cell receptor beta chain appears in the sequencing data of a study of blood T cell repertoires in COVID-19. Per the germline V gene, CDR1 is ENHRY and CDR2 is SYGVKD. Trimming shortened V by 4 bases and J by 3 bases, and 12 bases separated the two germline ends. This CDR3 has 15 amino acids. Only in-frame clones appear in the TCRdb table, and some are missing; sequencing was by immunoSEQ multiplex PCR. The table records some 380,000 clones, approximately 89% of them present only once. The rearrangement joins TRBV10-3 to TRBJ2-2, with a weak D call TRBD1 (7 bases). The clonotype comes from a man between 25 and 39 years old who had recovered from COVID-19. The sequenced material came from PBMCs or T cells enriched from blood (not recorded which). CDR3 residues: CAISVGGQDTGELFF. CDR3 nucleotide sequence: TGTGCCATCAGTGTGGGAGGACAGGACACCGGGGAGCTGTTTTTT.